This T cell receptor beta chain was captured in a study of T cells in localized non-small cell lung cancer. Two independent pathologists confirmed no atypia in lung taken at least 2 cm from tumor. Findings and caveats of the study: Across samples, adjacent lung featured a median roughly 62 of the top 100 tumor clones. Higher blood T cell density went with longer overall survival.

Germline V gene lookup returns CDR1 MNHGY and CDR2 SAAAGT. The CDR3 covers 13 residues. Trimming took 10 bases from V and 5 from J; bases not matched to a gene: 10. Libraries were prepared by immunoSEQ multiplex PCR; TCRdb keeps only in-frame clonotypes and omits some of them. Of fewer than 2,000 clones in the sample, around 24% were seen once. As to this clone: As yet, its antigen is unknown.

This chain connects TRBV6-8 to TRBJ1-1, with TRBD1 matching over 7 bases. The source was normal lung tissue next to the tumor, collected before any cancer treatment. This clonotype was sampled from a male donor aged 60 or older with stage II squamous cell lung carcinoma. Written as DNA, the CDR3 is TGTGCCATCAGCCGACAGGGTGAGACTGAAGCTTTCTTT. Its protein is CAISRQGETEAFF.